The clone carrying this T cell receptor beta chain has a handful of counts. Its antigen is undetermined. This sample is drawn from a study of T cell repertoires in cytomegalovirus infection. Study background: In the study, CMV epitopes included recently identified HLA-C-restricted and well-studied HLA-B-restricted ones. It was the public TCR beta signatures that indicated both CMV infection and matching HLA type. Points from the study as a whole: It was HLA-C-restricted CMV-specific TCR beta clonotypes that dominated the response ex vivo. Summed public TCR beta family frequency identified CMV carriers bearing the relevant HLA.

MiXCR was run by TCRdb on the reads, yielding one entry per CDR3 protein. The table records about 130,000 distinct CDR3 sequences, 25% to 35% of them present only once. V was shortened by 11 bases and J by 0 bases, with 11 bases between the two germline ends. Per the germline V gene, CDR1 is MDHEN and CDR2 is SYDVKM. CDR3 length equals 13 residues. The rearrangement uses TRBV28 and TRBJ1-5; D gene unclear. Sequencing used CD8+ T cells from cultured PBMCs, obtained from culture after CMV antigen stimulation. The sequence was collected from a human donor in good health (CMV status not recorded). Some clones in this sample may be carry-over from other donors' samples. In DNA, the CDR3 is TGTGCCGGAAGAATGGGTAGCAATCAGCCCCAGCATTTT. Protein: CAGRMGSNQPQHF.